These T cell receptor beta chains were read from a single sample in a study of early T cells in non-severe SARS-CoV-2 infection. TCRdb re-called the 5' RACE reads with MiXCR, one entry per CDR3 protein. The table shows approximately 23,000 distinct CDR3 sequences, with around 4.2% occurring only once. The sequenced sample was whole blood. The receptors were sampled from an adult who was a healthcare worker with PCR-confirmed SARS-CoV-2 infection or an uninfected control (not recorded which). CDR3s include the opening cysteine and the closing phenylalanine or tryptophan. The order of the fields is J gene, D gene, V gene, clone size, CDR3 protein, CDR3 DNA. A D gene is named only where the DNA matches it firmly. The listing skips clone size in some rows; elsewhere it reads once, few, many or a size class.

>TRBJ2-3|TRBD2|TRBV13|many
CASSIEPTGTSASTDTQYF
TGTGCCAGCAGCATTGAACCTACCGGGACTAGCGCCAGCACAGATACGCAGTATTTT
>TRBJ2-7|TRBD1|TRBV6-6|many
CASSSDRPGTGGYEQYF
TGTGCCAGCAGCTCCGACCGGCCCGGGACAGGGGGTTACGAGCAGTACTTC
>TRBJ2-5|-|TRBV10-2|many
CASSANGQQETQYF
TGCGCCAGCAGTGCTAACGGACAGCAAGAGACCCAGTACTTC
>TRBJ2-6|-|TRBV2|few
CASGPGFSGANVLTF
TGTGCCAGCGGGCCAGGTTTCTCTGGGGCCAACGTCCTGACTTTC
>TRBJ1-5|-|TRBV5-5|large
CASSLVGNSNQPQHF
TGTGCCAGCAGCTTGGTTGGGAATAGCAATCAGCCCCAGCATTTT
>TRBJ2-5|-|TRBV29-1|few
CSVRAEQETQYF
TGCAGCGTTAGGGCAGAACAAGAGACCCAGTACTTC
>TRBJ2-1|-|TRBV24-1|few
CATSGGPGSYNEQFF
TGTGCCACCAGTGGGGGACCGGGCTCCTACAATGAGCAGTTCTTC
>TRBJ1-1|-|TRBV5-1|few
CASSLKIGGSTEAFF
TGCGCCAGCAGCTTGAAGATCGGTGGTAGCACTGAAGCTTTCTTT
>TRBJ2-3|TRBD2|TRBV4-1|few
CASSKLAGGTDTQYF
TGCGCCAGCAGTAAACTAGCGGGTGGCACAGATACGCAGTATTTT
>TRBJ1-2|TRBD1|TRBV6-6|medium-sized
CASSQQGGYGYTF
TGTGCCAGCAGCCAACAGGGGGGCTATGGCTACACCTTC
>TRBJ1-5|-|TRBV10-3|-
CAISESTRNQPQHF
TGTGCCATCAGTGAGTCAACCCGGAATCAGCCCCAGCATTTT
>TRBJ1-6|-|TRBV3-1|few
CASSQDGQGWSPLHF
TGTGCCAGCAGCCAAGACGGGCAGGGATGGTCACCCCTCCACTTT
>TRBJ2-1|-|TRBV20-1|many
CSARRGIINEQFF
TGCAGTGCTCGGAGGGGCATCATCAATGAGCAGTTCTTC
>TRBJ2-7|-|TRBV5-4|many
CASSGLGAQAGYEQYF
TGTGCCAGCAGCGGGTTGGGAGCGCAGGCCGGGTACGAGCAGTACTTC
>TRBJ1-2|TRBD1|TRBV15|-
CATSREVGQLNYGYTF
TGTGCCACCAGCAGAGAGGTGGGACAGCTTAACTATGGCTACACCTTC
>TRBJ1-4|TRBD1|TRBV19|many
CASRTGFNEKLFF
TGTGCCAGCAGGACAGGGTTTAATGAAAAACTGTTTTTT
>TRBJ2-3|-|TRBV12-3/TRBV12-4|many
CASSDLDFTDTQYF
TGTGCCAGCAGCGATCTAGATTTCACAGATACGCAGTATTTT
>TRBJ1-2|-|TRBV29-1|many
CSALGAGTEPYGYTF
TGCAGCGCCCTGGGCGCCGGGACGGAACCGTATGGCTACACCTTC
>TRBJ2-1|TRBD2|TRBV20-1|few
CSALGLGLINEQFF
TGCAGTGCTTTGGGACTAGGTTTAATCAATGAGCAGTTCTTC
>TRBJ2-1|TRBD1|TRBV12-3/TRBV12-4|many
CASRLDRGLGEQFF
TGTGCCAGCAGACTCGACAGGGGGCTAGGTGAGCAGTTCTTC
>TRBJ1-2|-|TRBV30|many
CAWMKYREGYTF
TGTGCCTGGATGAAGTACAGGGAAGGCTACACCTTC
>TRBJ1-2|TRBD1|TRBV12-3/TRBV12-4|many
CASSPRDRAHYGYTF
TGTGCCAGCAGCCCCCGGGACAGGGCCCACTATGGCTACACCTTC
>TRBJ2-2|-|TRBV9|many
CASSGRGRSTGELFF
TGTGCCAGCAGCGGGCGGGGTCGGAGCACCGGGGAGCTGTTTTTT
>TRBJ2-1|-|TRBV4-1|medium-sized
CASRAGTAGNEQFF
TGCGCCAGCAGAGCCGGGACGGCAGGCAATGAGCAGTTCTTC
>TRBJ1-1|TRBD1|TRBV11-3|few
CASSRTGVTEAFF
TGTGCCAGCAGTCGGACAGGGGTAACTGAAGCTTTCTTT
>TRBJ1-1|-|TRBV18|many
CASAPRPGAPTEAFF
TGTGCCAGCGCACCACGCCCGGGGGCGCCCACTGAAGCTTTCTTT
>TRBJ2-6|-|TRBV12-3/TRBV12-4|-
CASSLERSGANVLTF
TGTGCCAGCAGCCTTGAGCGGTCTGGGGCCAACGTCCTGACTTTC
>TRBJ2-5|-|TRBV3-1|few
CASSQTETQYF
TGTGCCAGCAGCCAGACAGAGACCCAGTACTTC
>TRBJ2-5|-|TRBV11-2|many
CASSLEGGAAETQYF
TGTGCCAGCAGCTTAGAAGGAGGGGCAGCGGAGACCCAGTACTTC
>TRBJ1-6|-|TRBV4-1|many
CASSHGFGQRSPLHF
TGCGCCAGCAGCCACGGCTTTGGTCAAAGGTCACCCCTCCACTTT
>TRBJ2-3|-|TRBV27|many
CSNTDTQYF
TGTTCGAACACAGATACGCAGTATTTT
>TRBJ2-1|TRBD1|TRBV5-1|-
CASKRQGVSEEQFF
TGCGCCAGCAAGAGACAGGGGGTTTCCGAGGAGCAGTTCTTC
>TRBJ2-1|-|TRBV2|many
CASSEALFPSSGVENEQFF
TGTGCCAGCAGTGAAGCGCTTTTCCCTAGTTCGGGGGTGGAAAATGAGCAGTTCTTC
>TRBJ2-7|-|TRBV20-1|many
CSATNSPRWGPDEQYF
TGCAGTGCTACGAATTCTCCCCGGTGGGGACCTGACGAGCAGTACTTC
>TRBJ1-1|-|TRBV5-5|many
CASSSPPGGFTEAFF
TGTGCCAGCAGCTCCCCTCCGGGCGGTTTCACTGAAGCTTTCTTT
>TRBJ2-7|-|TRBV10-2|-
CASSESAVGEQYF
TGCGCCAGCAGTGAGTCGGCCGTAGGCGAGCAGTACTTC
>TRBJ1-5|-|TRBV2|many
CASSDKGSNQPQHF
TGTGCCAGCAGTGATAAGGGGAGCAATCAGCCCCAGCATTTT
>TRBJ1-1|-|TRBV10-3|many
CAIRTVTEAFF
TGTGCCATCAGAACAGTGACTGAAGCTTTCTTT
>TRBJ2-4|TRBD1|TRBV29-1|many
CSVGTGRRNIQYF
TGCAGCGTCGGGACAGGGCGGCGAAACATTCAGTACTTC
>TRBJ1-4|-|TRBV7-9|-
CASSGGRNNEKLFF
TGTGCCAGCAGTGGCGGTCGGAATAATGAAAAACTGTTTTTT
>TRBJ2-1|TRBD2|TRBV5-1|few
CASSLFRSGGSYNEQFF
TGCGCCAGCAGCTTGTTCCGGAGCGGGGGTTCCTACAATGAGCAGTTCTTC
>TRBJ2-7|-|TRBV4-1|few
CASSQDRGQHEQYF
TGCGCCAGCAGCCAAGACAGGGGTCAGCACGAGCAGTACTTC
>TRBJ2-4|-|TRBV5-1|many
CASSPSPPGRKNIQYF
TGCGCCAGCAGCCCTTCTCCGCCGGGGCGGAAGAACATTCAGTACTTC
>TRBJ2-1|TRBD2|TRBV15|few
CATSSLAGGYNEQFF
TGTGCCACCAGCTCCTTAGCGGGAGGGTACAATGAGCAGTTCTTC
>TRBJ2-7|-|TRBV15|medium-sized
CATSSSPPPYEQYF
TGTGCCACCAGCAGTTCCCCTCCTCCGTACGAGCAGTACTTC
>TRBJ2-1|TRBD2|TRBV6-5|-
CASSAALAGWYEQFF
TGTGCCAGCAGTGCGGCGCTAGCGGGGTGGTATGAGCAGTTCTTC
>TRBJ2-7|TRBD2|TRBV4-1|-
CASSQGGTNEQYF
TGCGCCAGCAGCCAAGGTGGGACTAACGAGCAGTACTTC
>TRBJ1-3|TRBD1|TRBV20-1|many
CSARPTGGSGNTIYF
TGCAGTGCTAGACCCACAGGGGGCTCTGGAAACACCATATATTTT
>TRBJ2-7|-|TRBV18|many
CASSQNSYEQYF
TGTGCCAGCTCCCAAAATAGCTACGAGCAGTACTTC
>TRBJ2-1|-|TRBV12-3/TRBV12-4|many
CASSLALTGIYNEQFF
TGTGCCAGCAGTTTAGCCCTGACGGGGATATACAATGAGCAGTTCTTC
>TRBJ2-5|-|TRBV18|medium-sized
CASSPGRQETQYF
TGTGCCAGCTCACCAGGGAGACAAGAGACCCAGTACTTC
>TRBJ1-1|-|TRBV5-1|many
CASSLWGGTDTEAFF
TGCGCCAGCAGCTTATGGGGGGGTACTGACACTGAAGCTTTCTTT
>TRBJ2-7|-|TRBV20-1|many
CSARSFLSSYEQYF
TGCAGTGCTCGAAGCTTCCTGAGCTCCTACGAGCAGTACTTC